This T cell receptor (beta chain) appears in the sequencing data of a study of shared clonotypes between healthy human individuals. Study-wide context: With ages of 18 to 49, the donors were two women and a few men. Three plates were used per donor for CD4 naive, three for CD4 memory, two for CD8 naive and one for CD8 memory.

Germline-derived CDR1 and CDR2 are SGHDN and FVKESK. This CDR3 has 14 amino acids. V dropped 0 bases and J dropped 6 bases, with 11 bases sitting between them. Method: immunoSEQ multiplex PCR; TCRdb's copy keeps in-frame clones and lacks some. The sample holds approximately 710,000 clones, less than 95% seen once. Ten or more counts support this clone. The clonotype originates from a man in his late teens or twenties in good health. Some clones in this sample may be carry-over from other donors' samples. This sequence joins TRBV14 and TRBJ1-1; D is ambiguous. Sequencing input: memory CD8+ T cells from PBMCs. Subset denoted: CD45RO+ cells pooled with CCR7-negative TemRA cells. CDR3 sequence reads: CASSQDLMLPEAFF. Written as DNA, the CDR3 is TGTGCCAGCAGCCAAGATCTAATGTTGCCTGAAGCTTTCTTT. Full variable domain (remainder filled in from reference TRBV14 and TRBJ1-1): EAGVTQFPSHSVIEKGQTVTLRCDPISGHDNLYWYRRVMGKEIKFLLHFVKESKQDESGMPNNRFLAERTGGTYSTLKVQPAELEDSGVYFCASSQDLMLPEAFFGQGTRLTVV.